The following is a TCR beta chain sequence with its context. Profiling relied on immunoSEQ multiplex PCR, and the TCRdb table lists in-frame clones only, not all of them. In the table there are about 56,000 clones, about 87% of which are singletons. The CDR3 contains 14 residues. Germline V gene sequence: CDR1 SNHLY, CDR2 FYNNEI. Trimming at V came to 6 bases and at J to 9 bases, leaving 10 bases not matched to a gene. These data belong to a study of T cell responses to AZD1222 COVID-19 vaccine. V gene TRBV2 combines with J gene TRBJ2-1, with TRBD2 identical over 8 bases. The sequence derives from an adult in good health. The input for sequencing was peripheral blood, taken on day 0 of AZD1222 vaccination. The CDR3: CASRRYSGIGEQFF. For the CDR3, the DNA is TGTGCCAGCAGAAGATATAGCGGGATAGGTGAGCAGTTCTTC.